These 23 T cell receptor beta chains were all obtained from the same sample, sequenced in a study of cytomegalovirus exposure and HLA in healthy donors. With 60 Vbeta and 13 Jbeta primers, the PCR was carried out. Measured with immunoSEQ multiplex PCR; TCRdb has only the in-frame clones, and not every one. The repertoire holds about 160,000 clones, with approximately 75% as singletons. Sample: PBMCs. Source of these receptors: a man aged 25 to 40 in good health and CMV-seropositive.

The chain joins TRBV9 to TRBJ2-2, with D maybe TRBD2 (5 bases). CDR1 SGDLS and CDR2 YYNGEE come from the germline V gene. V lost 2 bases, J lost 1 base, and 6 bases lay in between. This CDR3 is built from 14 residues. The CDR3 is CASSVRGNTGELFF. In DNA, the CDR3 is TGTGCCAGCAGCGTTCGGGGGAACACCGGGGAGCTGTTTTTT.

The DNA of the CDR3 is TGTGCCAGCAGCTTATCGGTTAATGAAAAACTGTTTTTT. Amino acids: CASSLSVNEKLFF. The chain couples TRBV7-9 to TRBJ1-4; D is uncertain. The CDR3 sequence is 13 residues long. The V gene's germline CDR1 is SEHNR and CDR2 FQNEAQ (reference sequence). V lost 2 bases and J lost 4, with 5 bases in between.

The V call is TRBV30, the J call TRBJ2-7; D possibly corresponds to TRBD1 (5 bases). The CDR3 sequence is 12 residues long. V lost 6 bases and J 2 bases, leaving 11 bases between the germline ends. CDR1 is GTSNPN, CDR2 SVGIG, per germline (reference sequence). CDR3 sequence reads: CACARQTYEQYF. In DNA, the CDR3 is TGTGCCTGTGCGAGACAGACCTACGAGCAGTACTTC.

V gene TRBV28 combines with J gene TRBJ1-3; D not certain. The V end lost 7 bases, the J end lost 1 base, and 11 bases lay between the germline ends. The CDR3 runs to 14 residues. The germline CDR1 and CDR2 sequences are MDHEN and SYDVKM. Here the CDR3 reads CASNPPGSGNTIYF. The CDR3 bases are TGTGCCAGCAACCCTCCGGGGTCTGGAAACACCATATATTTT.

This clone was detected a few times. The chain is built from TRBV15 and TRBJ2-3, with TRBD1 matching over 8 bases. CDR1 is LNHNV, CDR2 YYDKDF, per germline (reference sequence). The CDR3 extends over 15 amino acids. Trimming at V came to 4 bases and at J to 5 bases, leaving 8 bases not matched to a gene. The CDR3 sequence is CATSTGQVVGDTQYF. CDR3 sequence (DNA): TGTGCCACCAGCACGGGACAGGTTGTAGGAGATACGCAGTATTTT.

This chain uses TRBV5-4 with TRBJ2-1; D possibly corresponds to TRBD1 (5 bases). The V gene's germline CDR1 is SGHNT and CDR2 YYREEE (reference sequence). This CDR3 region has 15 residues. The V gene lost 0 bases and the J gene lost 5 bases, with 12 bases spanning the gap. In DNA, the CDR3 is TGTGCCAGCAGCTTGGGTCTAGGGGCGGACAATGAGCAGTTCTTC. Its protein is CASSLGLGADNEQFF.

This chain joins TRBV4-3 and TRBJ2-1, with D unresolved. CDR1 and CDR2 from the germline V gene are LGHNA and YSLEER. The CDR3 is 16 residues long. Trimming shortened V by 0 bases and J by 4 bases, and 13 bases separated the two germline ends. CDR3 DNA sequence: TGCGCCAGCAGCCAAGAATTGGGCTACCTTTACAATGAGCAGTTCTTC. This translates into CASSQELGYLYNEQFF.

This clone came up a few times. V and J are TRBV19 and TRBJ2-3, with 11 bases fitting TRBD1. V was pared by 1 base and J by 1 base, with 1 base of the junction left unmatched. CDR3 size: 16 residues. The germline V gene encodes CDR1 LNHDA and CDR2 SQIVND (reference sequence). In DNA form, the CDR3 reads TGTGCCAGTAGTATAGGGACAGGGGGCGGCACAGATACGCAGTATTTT. It codes for CASSIGTGGGTDTQYF.

The chain has TRBV7-9 and TRBJ2-1; 11 bases fit TRBD2. The J segment lost 6 bases and the V segment lost 4 bases, leaving 8 bases of the junction unmatched. CDR1 SEHNR and CDR2 FQNEAQ come from the germline V gene (reference sequence). This CDR3 comprises 16 residues. Written as DNA, the CDR3 is TGTGCCAGCAGCTCCCTAGCGGGGGGCCCTCCCAATGAGCAGTTCTTC. Protein product: CASSSLAGGPPNEQFF.

The rearrangement joins TRBV2 to TRBJ2-3; possible D gene TRBD2, 6 bases. The CDR3 covers 15 residues. In germline, CDR1 is SNHLY, CDR2 FYNNEI. V lost 0 bases, J lost 4 bases, and 11 bases lay in between. The CDR3 coding sequence is TGTGCCAGCAGTGAAGCAAGACTAGTTGCAGATACGCAGTATTTT. This gives the protein CASSEARLVADTQYF.

The chain couples TRBV15 to TRBJ1-4; D remains unclear. V dropped 0 bases and J dropped 6 bases, with 20 bases sitting between them. Germline values: CDR1 LNHNV, CDR2 YYDKDF (reference sequence). This CDR3 spans 18 amino acids. The DNA for the CDR3 is TGTGCCACCAGCAGAGATACCCCTAGCGTCCGAGAAGATGAAAAACTGTTTTTT. This encodes CATSRDTPSVREDEKLFF.

The chain links TRBV5-1 to TRBJ2-3; 10 bases align to TRBD2. CDR1 is SGHRS, CDR2 YFSETQ, per germline. This CDR3 has 16 amino acids. The ends lost 0 bases at V and 4 bases at J; junction bases unmatched: 5. The CDR3 loop is CASSLESGGGPDTQYF. CDR3 in DNA: TGCGCCAGCAGCTTGGAAAGCGGGGGGGGCCCAGATACGCAGTATTTT.

CDR3 in DNA: TGTGCCTGGCACGGGGACAGGACGTCGCCCCAGCATTTT. Translated: CAWHGDRTSPQHF. The chain joins TRBV30 to TRBJ1-5; 8 bases align to TRBD1. The CDR3 covers 13 residues. V gave up 5 bases and J gave up 9 bases; unmatched junction bases: 9. The germline V gene encodes CDR1 GTSNPN and CDR2 SVGIG (reference sequence).

The CDR3 loop reads CASTPTGSTGELFF. The CDR3 nucleotides read TGCGCCAGCACCCCGACAGGGTCCACCGGGGAGCTGTTTTTT. V usage is TRBV10-1 and J usage is TRBJ2-2, with 7 bases matching TRBD1. Losses at the gene ends were 7 bases for V and 4 bases for J; bases not matched to a gene: 6. CDR3 length equals 14 residues. CDR1 and CDR2 (germline): WNHNN, SYGVQD (reference sequence).

This chain uses TRBV5-1 with TRBJ1-1; tentative D call: TRBD1 (6 bases). The CDR3 has 12 residues. The germline V and J ends were trimmed by 4 bases and 11 bases, with 15 bases remaining between them. Germline-derived CDR1 and CDR2 are SGHRS and YFSETQ. The CDR3 protein is CASSQQGIEAFF. CDR3 nucleotide sequence: TGCGCCAGCAGCCAACAGGGTATTGAGGCTTTCTTT.

This rearrangement joins TRBV28 to TRBJ2-7; 8 bases are a match to TRBD2. This CDR3 has 15 residues. Trimming removed 4 bases from V and 0 bases from J; junction bases left unmatched: 5. Germline loops: CDR1 MDHEN, CDR2 SYDVKM. This CDR3 is CASSSPGLGSYEQYF. DNA for the CDR3: TGTGCCAGCAGTTCTCCGGGACTAGGCTCCTACGAGCAGTACTTC.

The CDR3 DNA reads TGTGCCACCCACCGAATATCGGGGGGCGAGCAGTACTTC. Residues: CATHRISGGEQYF. V and J are TRBV27 and TRBJ2-7; TRBD2 aligns across 7 bases. The CDR3 totals 13 residues. After removal of 10 bases from V and 6 bases from J, the junction contained 12 bases not matched to a gene. Germline V gene lookup returns CDR1 MNHEY and CDR2 SMNVEV (reference sequence).

The rearrangement joins TRBV14 to TRBJ1-2, with TRBD1 identical over 7 bases. Germline lookup yields CDR1 SGHDN and CDR2 FVKESK. Germline trimming cut 5 bases from V and 6 bases from J; bases unmatched to any gene: 9. This CDR3 spans 14 amino acids. CDR3 nucleotides: TGTGCCAGCAGCGCCACAGGGGATCCCCATGGCTACACCTTC. This translates into CASSATGDPHGYTF.

V and J are TRBV7-4 and TRBJ1-5; D is perhaps TRBD1 (6 bases). Per germline, CDR1 SGHVT and CDR2 SQSDAQ. V lost 5 bases to trimming and J lost 0 bases, with 17 bases between them. This CDR3 has 17 residues. CDR3 loop: CASSPSGVTFSNQPQHF. The DNA for the CDR3 is TGTGCCAGCAGCCCGTCAGGGGTCACCTTTAGCAATCAGCCCCAGCATTTT.

For the CDR3, the DNA is TGTGCCAGCAGCCTAAACGGGGGGCAAGAGACCCAGTACTTC. It encodes CASSLNGGQETQYF. The V and J genes are TRBV11-2 and TRBJ2-5; the match to TRBD2 covers 7 bases. Trimming cost V 5 bases and J 2 bases; bases outside gene matches: 5. The CDR3 totals 14 residues. The germline gives CDR1 SGHAT, CDR2 FQNNGV. The whole variable domain, remainder taken from reference TRBV11-2 and TRBJ2-5, is EAGVAQSPRYKIIEKRQSVAFWCNPISGHATLYWYQQILGQGPKLLIQFQNNGVVDDSQLPKDRFSAERLKGVDSTLKIQPAKLEDSAVYLCASSLNGGQETQYFGPGTRLLVL.

The gene calls are TRBV27 and TRBJ2-3; 11 bases fit TRBD2. The CDR3 runs 16 residues. Germline CDR1 and CDR2: MNHEY and SMNVEV (reference sequence). V was pared by 2 bases and J by 6 bases, with 7 bases of the junction left unmatched. This CDR3 is CASSLLAGGDLDTQYF. The CDR3 DNA reads TGTGCCAGCAGTTTACTAGCGGGGGGAGATTTGGATACGCAGTATTTT.

The V and J genes are TRBV7-3 and TRBJ2-3; 13 positions match TRBD2. CDR1 is SGHTA and CDR2 is FQGTGA in the germline V gene. CDR3 length: 18 residues. Unmatched junction bases numbered 10, after V lost 5 bases and J lost 2 bases. Written as DNA, the CDR3 is TGTGCCAGCAGCCCAAGCGGGACTAGCGGGGAACTCACAGATACGCAGTATTTT. It specifies CASSPSGTSGELTDTQYF.

The chain uses TRBV28 and TRBJ2-5; 7 bases are a match to TRBD2. The CDR3 is made up of 15 amino acids. Germline CDR1 MDHEN, CDR2 SYDVKM. V lost 7 bases and J lost 4; bases outside the gene matches: 12. CDR3 region: CASTPGGRGGETQYF. The CDR3 coding sequence is TGTGCCAGCACCCCGGGGGGAAGGGGCGGAGAGACCCAGTACTTC. Combining the CDR3 with reference TRBV28 and TRBJ2-5 gives the whole variable domain DVKVTQSSRYLVKRTGEKVFLECVQDMDHENMFWYRQDPGLGLRLIYFSYDVKMKEKGDIPEGYSVSREKKERFSLILESASTNQTSMYLCASTPGGRGGETQYFGPGTRLLVL.